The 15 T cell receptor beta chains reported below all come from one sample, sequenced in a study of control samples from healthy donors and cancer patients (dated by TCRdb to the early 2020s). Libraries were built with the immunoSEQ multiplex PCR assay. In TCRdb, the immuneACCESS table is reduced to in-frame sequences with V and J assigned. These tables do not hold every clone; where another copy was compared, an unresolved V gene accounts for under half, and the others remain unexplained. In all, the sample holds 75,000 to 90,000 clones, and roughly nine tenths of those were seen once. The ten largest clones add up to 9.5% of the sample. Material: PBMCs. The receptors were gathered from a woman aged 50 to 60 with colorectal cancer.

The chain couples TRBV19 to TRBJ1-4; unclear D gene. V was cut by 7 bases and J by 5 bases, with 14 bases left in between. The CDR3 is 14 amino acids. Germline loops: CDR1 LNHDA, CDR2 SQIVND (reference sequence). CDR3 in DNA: TGTGCCAGTACCCTGGAGCCTGCCAATGAAAAACTGTTTTTT. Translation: CASTLEPANEKLFF.

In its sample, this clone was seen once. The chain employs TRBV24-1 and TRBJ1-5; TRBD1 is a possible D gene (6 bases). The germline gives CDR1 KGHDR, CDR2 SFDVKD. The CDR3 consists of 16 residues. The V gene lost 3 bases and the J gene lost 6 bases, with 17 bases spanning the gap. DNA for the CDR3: TGTGCCACCAGTGATACTACCAGGGAGGGGGGTCAGCCCCAGCATTTT. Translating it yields CATSDTTREGGQPQHF.

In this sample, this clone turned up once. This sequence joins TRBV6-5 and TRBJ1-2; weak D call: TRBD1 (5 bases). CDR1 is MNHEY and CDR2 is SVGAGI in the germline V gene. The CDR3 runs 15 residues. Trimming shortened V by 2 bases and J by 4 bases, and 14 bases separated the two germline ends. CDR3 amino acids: CASSYGQGPSYGYTF. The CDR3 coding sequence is TGTGCCAGCAGTTACGGGCAGGGTCCCTCCTATGGCTACACCTTC.

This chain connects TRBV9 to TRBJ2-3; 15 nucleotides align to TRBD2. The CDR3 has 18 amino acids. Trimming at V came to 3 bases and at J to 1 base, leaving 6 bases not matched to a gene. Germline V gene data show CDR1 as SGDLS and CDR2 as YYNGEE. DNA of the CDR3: TGTGCCAGCAGCGGGACTAGCGGGGGGGCGCGAGGCACAGATACGCAGTATTTT. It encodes CASSGTSGGARGTDTQYF.

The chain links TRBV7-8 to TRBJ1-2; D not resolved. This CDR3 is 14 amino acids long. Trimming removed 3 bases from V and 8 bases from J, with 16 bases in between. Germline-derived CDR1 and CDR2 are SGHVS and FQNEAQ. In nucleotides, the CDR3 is TGTGCCAGCAGCTTTTTAACAGAGTTCGGAGGCTACACCTTC. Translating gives CASSFLTEFGGYTF.

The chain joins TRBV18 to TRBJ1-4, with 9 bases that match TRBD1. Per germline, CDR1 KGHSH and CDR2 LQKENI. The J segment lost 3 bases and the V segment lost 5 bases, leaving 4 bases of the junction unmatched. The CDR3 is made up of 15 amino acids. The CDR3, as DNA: TGTGCCAGCTCATTAACAGGGGGCCCTAATGAAAAACTGTTTTTT. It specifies CASSLTGGPNEKLFF.

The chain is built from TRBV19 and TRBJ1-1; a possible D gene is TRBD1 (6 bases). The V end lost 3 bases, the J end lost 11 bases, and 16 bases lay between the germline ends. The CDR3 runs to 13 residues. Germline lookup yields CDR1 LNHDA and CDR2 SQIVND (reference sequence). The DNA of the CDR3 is TGTGCCAGTAGTATGGGGCAGACAGGACGGGCTTTCTTT. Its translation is CASSMGQTGRAFF.

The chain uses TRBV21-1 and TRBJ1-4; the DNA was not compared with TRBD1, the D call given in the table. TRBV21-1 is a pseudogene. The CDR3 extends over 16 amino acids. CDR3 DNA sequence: TGTGCCAGCAGCACCAGAGAGGTCTCACAGGATGAAAAACTGTTTTTT. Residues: CASSTREVSQDEKLFF.

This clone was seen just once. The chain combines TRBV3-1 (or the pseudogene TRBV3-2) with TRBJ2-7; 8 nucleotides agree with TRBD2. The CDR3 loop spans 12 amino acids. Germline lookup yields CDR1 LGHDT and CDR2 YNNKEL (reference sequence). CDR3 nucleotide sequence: TGTGCCAGCAGCCCTCAAGCGGGGGTTATGATCGTC. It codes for CASSPQAGVMIV.

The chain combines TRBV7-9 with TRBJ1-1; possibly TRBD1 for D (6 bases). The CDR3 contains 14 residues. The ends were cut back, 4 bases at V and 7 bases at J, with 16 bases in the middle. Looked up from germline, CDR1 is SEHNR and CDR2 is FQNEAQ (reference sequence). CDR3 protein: CASSSTPGVSEAFF. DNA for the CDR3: TGTGCCAGCAGCTCTACTCCAGGGGTCAGTGAAGCTTTCTTT. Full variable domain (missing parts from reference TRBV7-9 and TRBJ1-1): DTGVSQNPRHKITKRGQNVTFRCDPISEHNRLYWYRQTLGQGPEFLTYFQNEAQLEKSRLLSDRFSAERPKGSFSTLEIQRTEQGDSAMYLCASSSTPGVSEAFFGQGTRLTVV.

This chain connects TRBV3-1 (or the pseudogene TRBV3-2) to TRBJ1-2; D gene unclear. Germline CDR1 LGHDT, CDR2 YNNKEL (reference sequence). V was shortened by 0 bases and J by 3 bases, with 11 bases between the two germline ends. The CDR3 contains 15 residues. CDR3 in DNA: TGTGCCAGCAGCCAAGAGGGAGGCTGGGACTATGGCTACACCTTC. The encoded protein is CASSQEGGWDYGYTF.

In DNA form, the CDR3 reads TGTGCCTGGAAAGGGGGGCAAAACATTCAGTACTTC. The encoded protein is CAWKGGQNIQYF. The chain couples TRBV30 to TRBJ2-4; either TRBD1 or TRBD2 may fit D (6 bases each). The length of the CDR3 is 12 residues. Germline values: CDR1 GTSNPN, CDR2 SVGIG (reference sequence). V gave up 4 bases and J gave up 5 bases, with 9 bases separating them.

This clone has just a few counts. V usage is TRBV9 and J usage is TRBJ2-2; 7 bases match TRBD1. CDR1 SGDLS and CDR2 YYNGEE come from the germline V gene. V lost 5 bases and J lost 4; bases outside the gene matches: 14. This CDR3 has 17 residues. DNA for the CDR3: TGTGCCAGCAGTCCAGGGGGATTGGGGGCGGTCACCGGGGAGCTGTTTTTT. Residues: CASSPGGLGAVTGELFF.

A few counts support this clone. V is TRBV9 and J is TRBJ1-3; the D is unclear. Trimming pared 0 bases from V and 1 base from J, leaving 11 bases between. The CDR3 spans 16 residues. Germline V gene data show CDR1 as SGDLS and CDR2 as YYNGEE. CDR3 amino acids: CASSVALQISGNTIYF. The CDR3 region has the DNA TGTGCCAGCAGCGTAGCTCTTCAGATATCTGGAAACACCATATATTTT.

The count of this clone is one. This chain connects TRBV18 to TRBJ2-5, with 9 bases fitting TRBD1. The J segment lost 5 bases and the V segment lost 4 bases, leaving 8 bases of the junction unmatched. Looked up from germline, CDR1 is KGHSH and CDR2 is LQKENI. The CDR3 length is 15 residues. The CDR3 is CASSRDRVDQETQYF. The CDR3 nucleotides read TGTGCCAGCTCACGGGACAGGGTGGATCAGGAGACCCAGTACTTC. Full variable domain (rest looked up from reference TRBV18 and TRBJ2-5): NAGVMQNPRHLVRRRGQEARLRCSPMKGHSHVYWYRQLPEEGLKFMVYLQKENIIDESGMPKERFSAEFPKEGPSILRIQQVVRGDSAAYFCASSRDRVDQETQYFGPGTRLLVL.